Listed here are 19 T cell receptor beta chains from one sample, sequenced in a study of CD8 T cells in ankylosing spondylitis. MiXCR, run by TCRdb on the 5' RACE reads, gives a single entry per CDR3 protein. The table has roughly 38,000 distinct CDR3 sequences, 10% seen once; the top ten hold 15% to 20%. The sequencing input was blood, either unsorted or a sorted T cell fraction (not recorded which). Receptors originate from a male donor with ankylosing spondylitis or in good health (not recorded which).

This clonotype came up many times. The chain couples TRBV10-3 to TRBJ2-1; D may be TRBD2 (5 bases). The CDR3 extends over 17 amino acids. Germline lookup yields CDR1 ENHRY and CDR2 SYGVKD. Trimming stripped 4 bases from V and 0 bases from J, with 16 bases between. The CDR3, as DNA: TGTGCCATCAGTGCCAACCGCGGCGGAGGCTCCTACAATGAGCAGTTCTTC. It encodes CAISANRGGGSYNEQFF.

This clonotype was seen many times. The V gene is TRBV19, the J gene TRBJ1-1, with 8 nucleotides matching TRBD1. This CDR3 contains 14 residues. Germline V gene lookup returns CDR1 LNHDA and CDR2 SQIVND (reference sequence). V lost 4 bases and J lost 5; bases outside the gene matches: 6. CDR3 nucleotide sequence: TGTGCCAGTAGTACGCAGGGGGCCGGAACTGAAGCTTTCTTT. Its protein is CASSTQGAGTEAFF. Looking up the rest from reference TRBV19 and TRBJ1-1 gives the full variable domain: DGGITQSPKYLFRKEGQNVTLSCEQNLNHDAMYWYRQDPGQGLRLIYYSQIVNDFQKGDIAEGYSVSREKKESFPLTVTSAQKNPTAFYLCASSTQGAGTEAFFGQGTRLTVV.

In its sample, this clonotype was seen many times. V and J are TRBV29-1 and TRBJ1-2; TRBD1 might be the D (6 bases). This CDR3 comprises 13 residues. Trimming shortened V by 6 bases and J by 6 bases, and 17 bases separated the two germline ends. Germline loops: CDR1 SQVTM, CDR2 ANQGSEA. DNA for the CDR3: TGCAGCGTCGAGGAGGGGGTTCGTGATGGCTACACCTTC. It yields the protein CSVEEGVRDGYTF.

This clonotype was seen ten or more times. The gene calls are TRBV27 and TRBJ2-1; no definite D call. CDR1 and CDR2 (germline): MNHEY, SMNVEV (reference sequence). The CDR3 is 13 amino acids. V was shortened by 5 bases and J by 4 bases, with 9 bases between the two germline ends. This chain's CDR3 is CASSPSLYNEQFF. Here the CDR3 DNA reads TGTGCCAGCAGTCCCTCTCTTTACAATGAGCAGTTCTTC.

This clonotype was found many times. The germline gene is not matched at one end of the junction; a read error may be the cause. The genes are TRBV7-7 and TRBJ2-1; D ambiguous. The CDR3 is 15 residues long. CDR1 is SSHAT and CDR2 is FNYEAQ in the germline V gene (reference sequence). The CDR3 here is CASSFGESSYNEQFF. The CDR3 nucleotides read TGTGCTAGCAGCTTTGGCGAGAGCTCCTACAATGAGCAGTTCTTC.

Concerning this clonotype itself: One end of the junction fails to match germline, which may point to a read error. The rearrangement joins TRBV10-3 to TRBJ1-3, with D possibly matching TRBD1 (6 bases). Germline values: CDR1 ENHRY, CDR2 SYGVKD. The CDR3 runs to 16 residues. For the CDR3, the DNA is TGTGCCATTAGTGAGCTTGGGGGGGGCCATGGAAACACCATATATTTT. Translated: CAISELGGGHGNTIYF.

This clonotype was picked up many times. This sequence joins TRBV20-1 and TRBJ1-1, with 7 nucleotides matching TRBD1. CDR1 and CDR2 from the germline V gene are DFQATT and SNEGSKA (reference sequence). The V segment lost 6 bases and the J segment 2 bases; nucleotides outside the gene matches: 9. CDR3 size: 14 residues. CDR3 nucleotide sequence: TGCAGTGCCAAAACAGGGGCGTTTAACACTGAAGCTTTCTTT. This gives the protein CSAKTGAFNTEAFF.

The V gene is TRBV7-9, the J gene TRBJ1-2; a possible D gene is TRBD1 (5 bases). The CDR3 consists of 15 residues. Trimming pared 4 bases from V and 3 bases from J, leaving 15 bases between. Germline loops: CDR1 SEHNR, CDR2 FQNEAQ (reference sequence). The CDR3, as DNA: TGTGCCAGCAGCTCGGACCGACGGGACGACTATGGCTACACCTTC. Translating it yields CASSSDRRDDYGYTF.

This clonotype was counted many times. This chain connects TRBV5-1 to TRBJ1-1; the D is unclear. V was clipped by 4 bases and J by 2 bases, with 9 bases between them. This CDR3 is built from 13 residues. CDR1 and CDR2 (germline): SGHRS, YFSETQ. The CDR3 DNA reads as TGCGCCAGCAGCGGAATAGATAACACTGAAGCTTTCTTT. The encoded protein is CASSGIDNTEAFF.

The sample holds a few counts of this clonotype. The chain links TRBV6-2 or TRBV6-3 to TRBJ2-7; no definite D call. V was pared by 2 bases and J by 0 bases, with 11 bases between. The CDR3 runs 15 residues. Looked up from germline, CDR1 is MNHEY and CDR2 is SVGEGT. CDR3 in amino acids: CASSYLDLYSYEQYF. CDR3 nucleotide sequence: TGTGCCAGCAGTTACCTAGACTTGTACTCCTACGAGCAGTACTTC.

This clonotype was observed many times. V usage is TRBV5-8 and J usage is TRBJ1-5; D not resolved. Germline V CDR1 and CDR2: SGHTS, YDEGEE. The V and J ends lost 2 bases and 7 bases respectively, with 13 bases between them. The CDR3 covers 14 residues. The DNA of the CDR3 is TGTGCCAGCAGCTTCCCGCAGCCCGGCCAGCCCCAGCATTTT. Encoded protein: CASSFPQPGQPQHF.

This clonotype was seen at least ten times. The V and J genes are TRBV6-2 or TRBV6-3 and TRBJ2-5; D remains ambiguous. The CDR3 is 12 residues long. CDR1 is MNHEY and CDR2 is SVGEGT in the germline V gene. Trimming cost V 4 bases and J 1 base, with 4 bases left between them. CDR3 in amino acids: CASSWTQETQYF. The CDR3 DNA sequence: TGTGCCAGCAGTTGGACCCAAGAGACCCAGTACTTC.

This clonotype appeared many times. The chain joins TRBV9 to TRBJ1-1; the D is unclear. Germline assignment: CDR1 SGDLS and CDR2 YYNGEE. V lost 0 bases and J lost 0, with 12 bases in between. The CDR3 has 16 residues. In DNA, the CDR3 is TGTGCCAGCAGCGTAGCTGAAGGGCGCATGAACACTGAAGCTTTCTTT. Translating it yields CASSVAEGRMNTEAFF.

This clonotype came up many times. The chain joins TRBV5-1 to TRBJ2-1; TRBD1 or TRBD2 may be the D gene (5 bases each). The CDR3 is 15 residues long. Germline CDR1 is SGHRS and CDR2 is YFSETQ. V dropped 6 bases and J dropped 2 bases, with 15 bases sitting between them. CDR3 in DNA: TGCGCCAGCACCCCTGGGGGAGTAGCCTACAATGAGCAGTTCTTC. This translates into CASTPGGVAYNEQFF.

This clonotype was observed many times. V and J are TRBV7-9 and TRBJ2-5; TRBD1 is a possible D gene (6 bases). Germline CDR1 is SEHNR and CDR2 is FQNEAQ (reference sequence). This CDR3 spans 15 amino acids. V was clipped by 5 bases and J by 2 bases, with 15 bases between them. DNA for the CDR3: TGTGCCAGCAGCAGAACTGGGACACCACAAGAGACCCAGTACTTC. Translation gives CASSRTGTPQETQYF.

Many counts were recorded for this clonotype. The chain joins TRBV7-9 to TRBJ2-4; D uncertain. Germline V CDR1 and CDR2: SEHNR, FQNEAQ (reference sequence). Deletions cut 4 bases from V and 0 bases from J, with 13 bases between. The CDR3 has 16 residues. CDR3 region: CASSSHKGLAKNIQYF. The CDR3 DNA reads TGTGCCAGCAGCTCTCACAAGGGCCTAGCCAAAAACATTCAGTACTTC.

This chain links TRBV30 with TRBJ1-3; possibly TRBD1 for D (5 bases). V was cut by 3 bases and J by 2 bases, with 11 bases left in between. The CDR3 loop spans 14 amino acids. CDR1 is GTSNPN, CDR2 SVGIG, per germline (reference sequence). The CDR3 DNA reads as TGTGCCTGGAGACGTGGGGGGGCTGGAAACACCATATATTTT. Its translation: CAWRRGGAGNTIYF.

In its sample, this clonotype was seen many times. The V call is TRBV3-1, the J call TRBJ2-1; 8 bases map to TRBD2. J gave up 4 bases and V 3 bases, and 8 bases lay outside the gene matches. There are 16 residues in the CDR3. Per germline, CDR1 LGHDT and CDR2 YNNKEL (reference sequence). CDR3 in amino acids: CASSHLSGSQYNEQFF. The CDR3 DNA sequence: TGTGCCAGCAGCCACCTCAGCGGGAGTCAGTACAATGAGCAGTTCTTC.

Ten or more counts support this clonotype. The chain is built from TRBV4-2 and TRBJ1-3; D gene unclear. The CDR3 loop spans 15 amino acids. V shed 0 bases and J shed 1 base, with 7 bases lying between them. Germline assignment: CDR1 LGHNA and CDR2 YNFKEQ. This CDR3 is CASSQEGGSGNTIYF. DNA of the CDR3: TGTGCCAGCAGCCAAGAAGGAGGGTCTGGAAACACCATATATTTT.